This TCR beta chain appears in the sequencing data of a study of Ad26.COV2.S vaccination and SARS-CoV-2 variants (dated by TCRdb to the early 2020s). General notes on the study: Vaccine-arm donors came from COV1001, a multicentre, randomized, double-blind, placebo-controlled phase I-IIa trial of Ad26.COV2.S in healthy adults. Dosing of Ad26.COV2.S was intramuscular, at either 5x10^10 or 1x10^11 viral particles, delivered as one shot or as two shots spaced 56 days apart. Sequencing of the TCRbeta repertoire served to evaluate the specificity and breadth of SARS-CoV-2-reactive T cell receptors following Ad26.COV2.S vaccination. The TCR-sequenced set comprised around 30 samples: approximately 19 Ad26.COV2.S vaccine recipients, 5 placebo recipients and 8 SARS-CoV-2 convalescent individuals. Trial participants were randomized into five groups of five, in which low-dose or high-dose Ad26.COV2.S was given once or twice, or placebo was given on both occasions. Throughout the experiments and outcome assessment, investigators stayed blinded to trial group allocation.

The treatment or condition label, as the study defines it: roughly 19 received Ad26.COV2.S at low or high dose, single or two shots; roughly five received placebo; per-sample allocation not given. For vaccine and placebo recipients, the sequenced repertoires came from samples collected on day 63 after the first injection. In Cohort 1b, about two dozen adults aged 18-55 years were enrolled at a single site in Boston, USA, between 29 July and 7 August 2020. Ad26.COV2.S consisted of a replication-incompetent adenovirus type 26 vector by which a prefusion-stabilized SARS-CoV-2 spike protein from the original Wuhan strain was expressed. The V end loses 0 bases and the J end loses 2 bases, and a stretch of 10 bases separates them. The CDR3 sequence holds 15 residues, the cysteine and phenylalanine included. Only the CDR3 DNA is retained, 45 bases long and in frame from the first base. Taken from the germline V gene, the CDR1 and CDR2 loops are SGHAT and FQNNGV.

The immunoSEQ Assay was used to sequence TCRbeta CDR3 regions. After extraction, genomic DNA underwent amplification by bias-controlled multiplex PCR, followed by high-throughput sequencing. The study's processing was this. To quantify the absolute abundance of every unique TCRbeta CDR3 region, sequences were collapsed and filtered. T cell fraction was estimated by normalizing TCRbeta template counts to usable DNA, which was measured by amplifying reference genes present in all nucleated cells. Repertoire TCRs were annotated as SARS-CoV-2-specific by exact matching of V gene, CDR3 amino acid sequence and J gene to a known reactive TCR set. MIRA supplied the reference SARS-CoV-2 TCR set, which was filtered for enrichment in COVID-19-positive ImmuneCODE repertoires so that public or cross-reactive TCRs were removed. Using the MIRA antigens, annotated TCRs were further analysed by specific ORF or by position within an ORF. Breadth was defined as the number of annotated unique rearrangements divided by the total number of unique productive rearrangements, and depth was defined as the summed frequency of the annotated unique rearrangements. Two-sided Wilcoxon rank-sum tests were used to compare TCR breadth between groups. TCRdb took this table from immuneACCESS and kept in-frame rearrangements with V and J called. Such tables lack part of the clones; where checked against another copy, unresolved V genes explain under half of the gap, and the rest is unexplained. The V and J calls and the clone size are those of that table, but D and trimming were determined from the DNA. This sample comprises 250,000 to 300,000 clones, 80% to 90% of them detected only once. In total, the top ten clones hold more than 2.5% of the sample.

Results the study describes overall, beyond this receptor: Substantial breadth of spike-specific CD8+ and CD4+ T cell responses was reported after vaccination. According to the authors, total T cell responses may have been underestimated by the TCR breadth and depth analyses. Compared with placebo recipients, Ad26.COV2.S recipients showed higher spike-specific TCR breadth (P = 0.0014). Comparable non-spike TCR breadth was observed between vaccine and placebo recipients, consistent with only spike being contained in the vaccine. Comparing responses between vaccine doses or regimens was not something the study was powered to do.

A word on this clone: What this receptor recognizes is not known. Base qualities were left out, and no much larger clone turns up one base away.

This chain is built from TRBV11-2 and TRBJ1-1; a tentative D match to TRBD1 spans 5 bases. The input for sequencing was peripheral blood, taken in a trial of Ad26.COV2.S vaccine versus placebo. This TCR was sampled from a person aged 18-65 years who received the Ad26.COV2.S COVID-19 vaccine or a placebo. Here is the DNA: TGTGCCAGCAGCTTAGAAGGTGGGGGTAACACTGAAGCTTTCTTT. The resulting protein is CASSLEGGGNTEAFF.